The 17 T cell receptor beta chains below come from one sample, sequenced in a study of blood T cells in healthy people across ages. Together with a sample-barcoded 5' primer, a J-beta primer mix was included in a second PCR lasting about 6 to 11 cycles. TCRdb redid the calling of the 5' RACE reads with MiXCR, one entry per CDR3 protein. The profile shows 550,000 to 750,000 distinct CDR3 sequences, under 25% of them singletons. Specimen: blood. The receptors originated from an older man in good health.

This sequence joins TRBV7-6 and TRBJ2-1; weak D call: TRBD1 (7 bases). The CDR3 runs to 14 residues. The germline V gene encodes CDR1 SGHVS and CDR2 FNYEAQ. V dropped 5 bases and J dropped 4 bases, with 12 bases sitting between them. The DNA for the CDR3 is TGTGCCAGCAGCCGACAGGGAGGTTACAATGAGCAGTTCTTC. Translating gives CASSRQGGYNEQFF.

V usage is TRBV3-1 and J usage is TRBJ2-2, with unresolved D. Germline V gene data show CDR1 as LGHDT and CDR2 as YNNKEL (reference sequence). The CDR3 is 14 residues long. V lost 5 bases to trimming and J lost 6 bases, with 13 bases between them. The CDR3 region has the DNA TGTGCCAGCAGCTCCGGAACAGCTGCCGGGGAGCTGTTTTTT. This sequence encodes CASSSGTAAGELFF.

This clonotype has just a few counts. The chain is built from TRBV6-2 or TRBV6-3 and TRBJ1-6, with D unresolved. Germline values: CDR1 MNHEY, CDR2 SVGEGT. This CDR3 is 13 amino acids long. Trimming removed 9 bases from V and 7 bases from J, with 13 bases in between. In nucleotides, the CDR3 is TGTGCCAGTAACGACCGGCAGAATTCACCCCTCCACTTT. Its protein product is CASNDRQNSPLHF.

The genes are TRBV12-3 or TRBV12-4 and TRBJ1-6, with 10 bases lining up with TRBD1. V lost 6 bases, J lost 7 bases, and 3 bases stayed unmatched. The CDR3 consists of 14 residues. CDR3 region: CASRQGQGNSPLHF. The CDR3 nucleotides read TGTGCCAGCAGACAGGGACAGGGGAATTCACCCCTCCACTTT.

V usage is TRBV5-6 and J usage is TRBJ1-1; the match to TRBD1 covers 11 bases. The CDR3 contains 13 residues. Germline loops: CDR1 SGHDT, CDR2 YYEEEE. The V gene end was trimmed by 4 bases and the J gene end by 7 bases; junction bases not matched to a gene: 3. As DNA, the CDR3 is TGTGCCAGCAGCATGGACAGGGGGCGTGAAGCTTTCTTT. Protein: CASSMDRGREAFF.

This sequence joins TRBV5-1 and TRBJ2-3, with TRBD2 matching 10 bases. The CDR3 extends over 14 amino acids. The germline CDR1 and CDR2 sequences are SGHRS and YFSETQ. V shed 3 bases, J shed 5 bases, and the junction held 3 bases outside the gene matches. The chain's CDR3 is CASSSSSGRDTQYF. CDR3 bases: TGCGCCAGCAGCTCATCTAGCGGGAGAGATACGCAGTATTTT.

The rearrangement links TRBV27 to TRBJ1-6; D is possibly TRBD1 (6 bases). V gave up 8 bases and J gave up 9 bases, with 20 bases separating them. The CDR3 loop spans 15 amino acids. The V gene's germline CDR1 is MNHEY and CDR2 SMNVEV (reference sequence). The CDR3 bases are TGTGCCAGCGGACCCCCCATTAGGGGGGTTTCACCCCTCCACTTT. Translation: CASGPPIRGVSPLHF.

V is TRBV20-1 and J is TRBJ2-3; 8 bases match TRBD2. The ends lost 7 bases at V and 3 bases at J; junction bases unmatched: 6. This CDR3 is 13 amino acids long. Per germline, CDR1 DFQATT and CDR2 SNEGSKA (reference sequence). The CDR3 DNA sequence: TGCAGTGTGGATAGCGGGAAAACAGATACGCAGTATTTT. This encodes CSVDSGKTDTQYF.

This clonotype was observed a few times. This rearrangement joins TRBV7-2 to TRBJ2-1; 7 positions match TRBD1. V dropped 2 bases and J dropped 4; count of bases not matched to a gene: 5. Germline V gene lookup returns CDR1 SGHTA and CDR2 FQGNSA. The CDR3 consists of 15 residues. The CDR3 region is CASSLRTGVYNEQFF. The CDR3 nucleotides are TGTGCCAGCAGCTTACGGACAGGAGTTTACAATGAGCAGTTCTTC. The full variable domain, rest sourced from reference TRBV7-2 and TRBJ2-1, is GAGVSQSPSNKVTEKGKDVELRCDPISGHTALYWYRQSLGQGLEFLIYFQGNSAPDKSGLPSDRFSAERTGGSVSTLTIQRTQQEDSAVYLCASSLRTGVYNEQFFGPGTRLTVL.

V usage is TRBV3-1 and J usage is TRBJ2-1; D is unclear. CDR1 LGHDT and CDR2 YNNKEL come from the germline V gene (reference sequence). Between the trimmed V and J ends, which lost 0 bases and 6 bases, there was a span of 15 bases. The CDR3 is 16 amino acids. CDR3: CASSQDTLGQPNEQFF. CDR3 DNA sequence: TGTGCCAGCAGCCAAGATACGCTCGGGCAGCCCAATGAGCAGTTCTTC.

This clonotype was counted a few times. The V call is TRBV6-5, the J call TRBJ1-3; the D gene is possibly TRBD1 (5 bases). The CDR3 is made up of 15 amino acids. The ends were cut back, 8 bases at V and 0 bases at J, with 14 bases in the middle. Germline CDR1 and CDR2: MNHEY and SVGAGI. Here the CDR3 DNA reads TGTGCCAGCGGGCAGGGTTACGACTCTGGAAACACCATATATTTT. As protein: CASGQGYDSGNTIYF.

J is TRBJ1-3 and V is TRBV12-3 or TRBV12-4; D is perhaps TRBD1 (5 bases). Between the trimmed V and J ends, which lost 5 bases and 2 bases, there was a span of 16 bases. The CDR3 runs to 16 residues. The DNA for the CDR3 is TGTGCCAGCAGTACCCGGGACCCCGTTACTGGAAACACCATATATTTT. Its translation: CASSTRDPVTGNTIYF.

This clonotype showed up just a few times. The chain combines TRBV7-9 with TRBJ2-5; D gene unclear. The V and J ends lost 0 bases and 3 bases respectively, with 8 bases between them. The CDR3 sequence is 14 residues long. Germline CDR1 is SEHNR and CDR2 is FQNEAQ (reference sequence). CDR3 residues: CASSLAGSEETQYF. The CDR3 DNA reads as TGTGCCAGCAGCTTAGCTGGCAGCGAAGAGACCCAGTACTTC.

The chain couples TRBV6-1 to TRBJ2-7; D might be TRBD1 or TRBD2, each matching 5 bases. In germline, CDR1 is MNHNS, CDR2 SASEGT. This CDR3 comprises 15 residues. The germline V and J ends were trimmed by 3 bases and 0 bases, with 12 bases remaining between them. This chain's CDR3 is CASSEATGGSYEQYF. CDR3 DNA: TGTGCCAGCAGTGAGGCAACAGGAGGCTCCTACGAGCAGTACTTC.

The table lists this clonotype with many counts. The rearrangement joins TRBV7-3 to TRBJ2-1, with 9 bases that match TRBD1. The germline gives CDR1 SGHTA, CDR2 FQGTGA. V lost 6 bases, J lost 3 bases, and 0 bases stayed unmatched. This CDR3 contains 13 residues. The CDR3 loop reads CASRGQGYNEQFF. The CDR3 DNA sequence: TGTGCCAGCAGGGGACAGGGCTACAATGAGCAGTTCTTC.

J is TRBJ2-1 and V is TRBV5-1, with D possibly TRBD1 on 6 matching bases. CDR3 length: 16 amino acids. Germline lookup yields CDR1 SGHRS and CDR2 YFSETQ. V was cut by 3 bases and J by 0 bases, with 13 bases left in between. This chain's CDR3 is CASSSQGVSSYNEQFF. The CDR3 DNA reads TGCGCCAGCAGCTCACAGGGCGTTAGCTCCTACAATGAGCAGTTCTTC.

This clonotype was found a few times. The J gene is TRBJ2-4, the V gene TRBV6-6, with D perhaps TRBD1 (5 bases). Germline V gene lookup returns CDR1 MNHNY and CDR2 SVGAGI (reference sequence). V lost 5 bases and J lost 2, with 13 bases in between. The CDR3 length is 15 residues. CDR3 amino acids: CASSPGKITKNIQYF. CDR3 DNA sequence: TGTGCCAGCAGTCCAGGGAAGATAACCAAAAACATTCAGTACTTC.